These 8 T cell receptor beta chains were all obtained from the same sample, sequenced in a study of T cell changes during pregnancy in multiple sclerosis. Only in-frame clones appear in the TCRdb table, and some are missing; sequencing was by immunoSEQ multiplex PCR. The sample holds some 69,000 clones, 80% to 95% seen once. The input for sequencing was peripheral blood, taken in the second trimester of pregnancy. The receptors were gathered from a female donor in good health, enrolled as a control in a pregnancy study.

In its sample, this clone was seen once. This chain links TRBV28 with TRBJ1-3, with TRBD1 as a possible D gene (5 bases). CDR1 and CDR2 (germline): MDHEN, SYDVKM. This CDR3 has 15 residues. Trimming stripped 2 bases from V and 2 bases from J, with 10 bases between. CDR3 region: CASSLVSRAGNTIYF. For the CDR3, the DNA is TGTGCCAGCAGTTTAGTGTCCAGGGCTGGAAACACCATATATTTT.

This sequence joins TRBV11-2 and TRBJ1-1, with 7 bases identical to TRBD1. CDR1 and CDR2 from the germline V gene are SGHAT and FQNNGV. The length of the CDR3 is 13 residues. Unmatched junction bases numbered 5, after V lost 6 bases and J lost 4 bases. CDR3 nucleotides: TGTGCCAGCAGATCCCGGACAGGCACTGAAGCTTTCTTT. This sequence encodes CASRSRTGTEAFF.

The chain links TRBV20-1 to TRBJ1-1; maybe TRBD1 (5 bases). Trimming left V 0 bases short and J 7 bases short, with 6 bases between. The germline V gene has CDR1 DFQATT and CDR2 SNEGSKA (reference sequence). This CDR3 is built from 11 residues. The CDR3: CSAREGGEAFF. The CDR3 nucleotides are TGCAGTGCTAGAGAGGGGGGTGAAGCTTTCTTT.

J is TRBJ2-7 and V is TRBV6-5, with 10 bases identical to TRBD1. Trimming removed 0 bases from V and 4 bases from J; junction bases left unmatched: 3. The CDR3 is 15 residues long. Germline lookup yields CDR1 MNHEY and CDR2 SVGAGI. The CDR3 DNA sequence: TGTGCCAGCAGTTACTCGACAGGGGGCGGTTACGAGCAGTACTTC. It specifies CASSYSTGGGYEQYF.

As concerns this clone: Additional DNA sequences in this sample encode the identical CDR3. The chain is built from TRBV19 and TRBJ1-5; TRBD1 matches at 7 bases. V trimming: 1 base; J trimming: 0 bases; junction bases outside the gene matches: 0. This CDR3 comprises 15 residues. Germline V CDR1 and CDR2: LNHDA, SQIVND (reference sequence). In nucleotides, the CDR3 is TGTGCCAGTAGTATAGGACAGGGTAGCAATCAGCCCCAGCATTTT. It encodes CASSIGQGSNQPQHF.

This chain joins TRBV19 and TRBJ1-5; no clear D. This CDR3 spans 15 amino acids. V was shortened by 3 bases and J by 5 bases, with 14 bases between the two germline ends. From germline, CDR1 is LNHDA and CDR2 SQIVND (reference sequence). CDR3 sequence: CASSINGETYQPQHF. The CDR3 region has the DNA TGTGCCAGTAGTATTAACGGAGAGACCTATCAGCCCCAGCATTTT.

The V call is TRBV4-1, the J call TRBJ1-5, with TRBD1 identical over 7 bases. The germline V gene has CDR1 MGHRA and CDR2 YSYEKL. V lost 8 bases, J lost 9 bases, and 13 bases stayed unmatched. The CDR3 runs to 14 residues. The DNA of the CDR3 is TGCGCCAGCTCCGAGACAGGGTCCTTACCGCCCCAGCATTTT. Translation: CASSETGSLPPQHF.

The rearrangement links TRBV10-3 to TRBJ1-1; 7 nucleotides line up with TRBD1. CDR1 and CDR2 from the germline V gene are ENHRY and SYGVKD. This CDR3 has 12 amino acids. J was trimmed by 12 bases and V by 6 bases; bases with no gene match: 10. In DNA form, the CDR3 reads TGTGCCATCAGGAACCAGGGGGATAGGTCTTTCTTT. This gives the protein CAIRNQGDRSFF.